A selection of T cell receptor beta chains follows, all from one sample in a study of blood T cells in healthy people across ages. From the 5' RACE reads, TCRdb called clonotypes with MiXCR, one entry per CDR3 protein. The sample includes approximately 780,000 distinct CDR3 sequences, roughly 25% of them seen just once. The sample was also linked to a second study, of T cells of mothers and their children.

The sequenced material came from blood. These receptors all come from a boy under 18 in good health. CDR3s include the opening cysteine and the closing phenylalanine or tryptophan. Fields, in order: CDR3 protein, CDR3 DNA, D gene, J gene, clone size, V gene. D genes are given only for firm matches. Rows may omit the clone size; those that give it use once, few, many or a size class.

CANSQQEAKNIQYF,TGTGCCAACAGCCAACAGGAAGCCAAAAACATTCAGTACTTC,-,TRBJ2-4,-,TRBV27
CASSVEAELHQPQHF,TGTGCCAGCAGCGTAGAGGCAGAACTCCATCAGCCCCAGCATTTT,-,TRBJ1-5,few,TRBV9
CASSPSGKSYNEQFF,TGTGCCAGCAGCCCCAGCGGAAAATCCTACAATGAGCAGTTCTTC,-,TRBJ2-1,-,TRBV9
CASSYTASGIRDNEQFF,TGTGCCAGCAGTTATACAGCTAGCGGGATACGGGACAATGAGCAGTTCTTC,TRBD2,TRBJ2-1,many,TRBV6-2/TRBV6-3
CASRPSGGANTGELFF,TGTGCCAGCAGGCCTAGCGGGGGGGCGAACACCGGGGAGCTGTTTTTT,TRBD2,TRBJ2-2,-,TRBV2
CASSQSVRGSEAFF,TGCGCCAGCAGTCAATCGGTGAGGGGCAGTGAAGCTTTCTTT,-,TRBJ1-1,-,TRBV23-1
CASSLATGTGHNEQFF,TGTGCCAGCAGCTTAGCCACCGGGACAGGGCACAATGAGCAGTTCTTC,TRBD1,TRBJ2-1,-,TRBV7-6
CASSYFRGTTEAFF,TGTGCCAGCAGTTACTTCAGGGGAACCACTGAAGCTTTCTTT,-,TRBJ1-1,-,TRBV6-2/TRBV6-3
CACSFSTSKNSNQPQHF,TGTGCCTGCAGTTTTAGTACTTCCAAGAATAGCAATCAGCCCCAGCATTTT,-,TRBJ1-5,once,TRBV12-3/TRBV12-4
CASSLVGDHEQYF,TGTGCCAGCAGCTTAGTTGGGGACCACGAGCAGTACTTC,-,TRBJ2-7,few,TRBV7-9
CASSFEGLTDTQYF,TGCGCCAGCAGCTTCGAGGGGTTAACAGATACGCAGTATTTT,-,TRBJ2-3,-,TRBV5-1
CASSSLTKDVFPKNIQYF,TGTGCCAGCAGTTCCCTTACGAAGGACGTCTTTCCCAAAAACATTCAGTACTTC,-,TRBJ2-4,-,TRBV6-2/TRBV6-3
CASSREGTAQYF,TGTGCCAGCAGCAGAGAGGGGACAGCTCAGTACTTC,TRBD1,TRBJ2-4,few,TRBV13
CASSLAQTLDTQYF,TGTGCCAGCAGCTTGGCGCAGACTCTAGATACGCAGTATTTT,-,TRBJ2-3,-,TRBV5-5
CASNPLTDSEQYF,TGTGCCAGCAACCCCCTGACCGACTCAGAGCAGTACTTC,-,TRBJ2-7,few,TRBV6-1
CATSGRRGAAYEQYF,TGTGCCACCAGCGGGAGACGGGGGGCGGCCTACGAGCAGTACTTC,-,TRBJ2-7,-,TRBV15
CASSQVPGQGNEQYF,TGTGCCAGCAGCCAAGTACCGGGACAGGGGAACGAGCAGTACTTC,TRBD1,TRBJ2-7,few,TRBV3-1
CASRGRGQGPYEQYF,TGTGCCAGCAGAGGCCGCGGACAGGGACCCTACGAGCAGTACTTC,TRBD1,TRBJ2-7,-,TRBV12-3/TRBV12-4
CSARTARTRDTQYF,TGCAGTGCTAGGACGGCCAGGACTAGAGATACGCAGTATTTT,TRBD2,TRBJ2-3,-,TRBV20-1
CASSETGGRNSPLHF,TGTGCCAGCAGTGAGACAGGGGGCCGTAATTCACCCCTCCACTTT,TRBD1,TRBJ1-6,few,TRBV6-1
CASTLTGSVRGYTF,TGTGCCAGCACCCTCACAGGATCTGTAAGGGGCTACACCTTC,-,TRBJ1-2,-,TRBV9
CASSSNGGTGELFF,TGTGCCAGCAGCTCCAATGGAGGAACCGGGGAGCTGTTTTTT,-,TRBJ2-2,-,TRBV7-3
CASSTTLGTDTQYF,TGCGCCAGCAGCACGACGCTAGGGACAGATACGCAGTATTTT,-,TRBJ2-3,-,TRBV5-1
CASSVDGRGQETQYF,TGTGCCAGCAGCGTAGATGGCAGGGGGCAAGAGACCCAGTACTTC,TRBD1,TRBJ2-5,many,TRBV9
CASTRRGGVNQPQHF,TGCGCCAGCACCCGCAGGGGTGGCGTCAATCAGCCCCAGCATTTT,-,TRBJ1-5,-,TRBV4-1
CASSGARAGGLTDTQYF,TGTGCCAGCAGCGGAGCCCGTGCGGGGGGCTTAACAGATACGCAGTATTTT,TRBD2,TRBJ2-3,-,TRBV7-8
CASSAATGIYGYTF,TGTGCCAGTAGTGCCGCGACAGGGATCTATGGCTACACCTTC,TRBD1,TRBJ1-2,-,TRBV19
CASSFYPGGGTGELFF,TGTGCCAGCAGTTTCTACCCAGGGGGTGGGACCGGGGAGCTGTTTTTT,TRBD1,TRBJ2-2,-,TRBV28
CSARQGTGLNRPQHF,TGCAGTGCCAGACAGGGTACCGGGCTAAATCGGCCCCAGCATTTT,TRBD1,TRBJ1-5,-,TRBV20-1
CASRTQGTNEKLFF,TGTGCCAGCAGGACACAGGGGACTAATGAAAAACTGTTTTTT,TRBD1,TRBJ1-4,-,TRBV6-6
CASSRANYGYTF,TGTGCCAGCAGCCGAGCTAACTATGGCTACACCTTC,-,TRBJ1-2,few,TRBV14
CASRRKTGTSQETQYF,TGTGCCAGCAGGAGGAAAACAGGGACTAGCCAAGAGACCCAGTACTTC,TRBD2,TRBJ2-5,-,TRBV6-1
CASSLERTANNEQFF,TGTGCCAGCAGTTTAGAAAGGACAGCAAACAATGAGCAGTTCTTC,-,TRBJ2-1,-,TRBV12-3/TRBV12-4